The T cell receptor beta chain described here comes from a study of blood T cell repertoires in COVID-19. Study-wide context: Acute-phase and convalescent COVID-19 samples originated in the United States, Italy and Spain. Nucleic acid was either cDNA or gDNA, and it came from T cells, B-cell-depleted T cells, or PBMCs.

There are 15 residues in the CDR3. Authors' processing steps: For nucleated cells, counts were estimated from reference gene primer amplification. Sequencing used immunoSEQ multiplex PCR; TCRdb keeps in-frame clones, though not all of them. That table gives V, J and clone size, and the DNA gave D and trimming. Of some 200,000 clones detected, over 80% appear once; the ten largest clones hold under 0.95%. This TCR derives from a man in his 60s with COVID-19, enrolled during active disease. The chain recombines TRBV21-1 with TRBJ1-5; the table names TRBD1, a call not compared with the DNA. TRBV21-1 is deemed a pseudogene. Sequenced material: peripheral blood. The CDR3 spells CASEGEWYSNQPQHF. In DNA, the CDR3 is TGTGCCAGCGAGGGGGAATGGTATAGCAATCAGCCCCAGCATTTT.